This T cell receptor beta chain was recorded in a study of identical twins. TCRdb used MiXCR to reprocess the 5' RACE reads, holding one entry per CDR3 protein. The repertoire holds 1,800,000 or so distinct CDR3 sequences, with around a third as singletons. Input material: cord blood. The sequence was obtained from a newborn girl in good health.

The CDR3 DNA sequence: TGTGCCAGCAGTTACCGGGCGAGAAGGACTGAAGCTTTCTTT. Its protein is CASSYRARRTEAFF. V is TRBV6-5 and J is TRBJ1-1; D remains ambiguous. Per the germline V gene, CDR1 is MNHEY and CDR2 is SVGAGI. With 2 bases removed from V and 5 bases from J, the gap between germline ends came to 12 bases. The CDR3 length is 14 residues.